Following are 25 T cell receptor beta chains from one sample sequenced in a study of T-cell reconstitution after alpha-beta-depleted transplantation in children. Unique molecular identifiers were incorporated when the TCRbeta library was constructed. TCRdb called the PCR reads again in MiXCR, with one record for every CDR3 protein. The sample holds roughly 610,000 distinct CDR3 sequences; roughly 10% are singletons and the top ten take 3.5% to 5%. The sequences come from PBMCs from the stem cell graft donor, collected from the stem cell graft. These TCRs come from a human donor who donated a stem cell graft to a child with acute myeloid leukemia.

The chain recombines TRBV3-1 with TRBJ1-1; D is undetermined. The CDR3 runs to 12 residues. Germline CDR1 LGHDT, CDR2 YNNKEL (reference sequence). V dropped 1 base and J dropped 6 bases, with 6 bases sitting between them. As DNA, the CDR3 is TGTGCCAGCAGCCAAGGGGAAGCTGAAGCTTTCTTT. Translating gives CASSQGEAEAFF. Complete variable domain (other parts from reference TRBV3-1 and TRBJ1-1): DTAVSQTPKYLVTQMGNDKSIKCEQNLGHDTMYWYKQDSKKFLKIMFSYNNKELIINETVPNRFSPKSPDKAHLNLHINSLELGDSAVYFCASSQGEAEAFFGQGTRLTVV.

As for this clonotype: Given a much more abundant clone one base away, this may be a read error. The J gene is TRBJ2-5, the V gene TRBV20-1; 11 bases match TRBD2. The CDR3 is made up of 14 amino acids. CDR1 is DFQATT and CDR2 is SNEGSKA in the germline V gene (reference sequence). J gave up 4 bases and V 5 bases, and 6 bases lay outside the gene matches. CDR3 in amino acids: CSADTSGSTETQYF. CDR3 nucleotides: TGCAGTGCTGACACTAGCGGGAGCACAGAGACCCAGTACTTC.

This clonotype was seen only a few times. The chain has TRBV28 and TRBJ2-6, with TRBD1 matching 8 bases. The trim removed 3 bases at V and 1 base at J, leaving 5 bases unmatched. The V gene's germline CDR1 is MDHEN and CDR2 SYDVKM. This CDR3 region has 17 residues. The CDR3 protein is CASSLEQGGSGANVLTF. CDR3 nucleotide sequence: TGTGCCAGCAGTTTGGAACAGGGGGGTTCTGGGGCCAACGTCCTGACTTTC.

CDR3 sequence reads: CSARASGENNEQFF. CDR3 nucleotide sequence: TGCAGTGCTAGAGCTAGCGGGGAAAACAATGAGCAGTTCTTC. The V call is TRBV20-1, the J call TRBJ2-1; 9 bases line up with TRBD2. The CDR3 runs 14 residues. The junction had 3 bases not matched to a gene; V was cut back by 1 base and J by 5 bases. The germline gives CDR1 DFQATT, CDR2 SNEGSKA (reference sequence).

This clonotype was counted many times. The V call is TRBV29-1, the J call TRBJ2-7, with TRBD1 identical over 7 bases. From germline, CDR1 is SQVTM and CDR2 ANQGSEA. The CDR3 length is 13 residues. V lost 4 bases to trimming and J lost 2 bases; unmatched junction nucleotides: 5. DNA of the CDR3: TGCAGCGTTGGCGCCAGGGGGACCTACGAGCAGTACTTC. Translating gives CSVGARGTYEQYF.

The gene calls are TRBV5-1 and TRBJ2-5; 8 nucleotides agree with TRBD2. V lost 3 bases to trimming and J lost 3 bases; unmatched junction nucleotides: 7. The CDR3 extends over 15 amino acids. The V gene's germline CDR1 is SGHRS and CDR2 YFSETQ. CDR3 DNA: TGCGCCAGCAGCTACCGAGGAGCGGGGGAAGAGACCCAGTACTTC. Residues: CASSYRGAGEETQYF.

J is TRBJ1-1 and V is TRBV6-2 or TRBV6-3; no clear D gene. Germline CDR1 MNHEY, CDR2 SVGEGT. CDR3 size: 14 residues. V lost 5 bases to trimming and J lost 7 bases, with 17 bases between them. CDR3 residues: CASSPLMPDHEAFF. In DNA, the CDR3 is TGTGCCAGCAGTCCCTTGATGCCCGACCATGAAGCTTTCTTT.

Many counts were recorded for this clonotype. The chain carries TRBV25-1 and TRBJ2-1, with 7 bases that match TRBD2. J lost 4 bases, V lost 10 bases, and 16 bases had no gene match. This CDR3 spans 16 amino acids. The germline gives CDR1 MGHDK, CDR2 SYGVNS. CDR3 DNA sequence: TGTGCCAACCGCGAAAGAGAGGGAGGGCGGTACAATGAGCAGTTCTTC. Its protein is CANREREGGRYNEQFF.

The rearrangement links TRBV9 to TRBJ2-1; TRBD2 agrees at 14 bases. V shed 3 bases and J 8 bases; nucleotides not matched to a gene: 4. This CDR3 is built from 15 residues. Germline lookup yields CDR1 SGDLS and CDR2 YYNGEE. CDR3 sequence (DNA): TGTGCCAGCAGCGGGGGGACTAGCGGGAGTTATGAGCAGTTCTTC. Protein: CASSGGTSGSYEQFF.

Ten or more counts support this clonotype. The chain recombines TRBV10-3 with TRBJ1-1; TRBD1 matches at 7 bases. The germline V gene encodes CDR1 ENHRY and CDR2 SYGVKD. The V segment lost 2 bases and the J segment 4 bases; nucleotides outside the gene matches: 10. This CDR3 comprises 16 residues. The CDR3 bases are TGTGCCATCAGTGAGGCCCCAGGGGGGGCGGCCACTGAAGCTTTCTTT. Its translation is CAISEAPGGAATEAFF.

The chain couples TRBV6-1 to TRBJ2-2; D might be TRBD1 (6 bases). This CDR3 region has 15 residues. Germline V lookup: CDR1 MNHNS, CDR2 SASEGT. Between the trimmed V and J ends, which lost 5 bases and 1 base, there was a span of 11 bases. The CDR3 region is CASSSRTVNTGELFF. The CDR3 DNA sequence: TGTGCCAGCAGTAGTCGGACAGTGAACACCGGGGAGCTGTTTTTT.

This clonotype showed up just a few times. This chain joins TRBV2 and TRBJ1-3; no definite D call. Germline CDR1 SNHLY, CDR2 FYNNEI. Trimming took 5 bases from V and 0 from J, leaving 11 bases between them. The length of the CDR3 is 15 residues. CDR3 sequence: CASSYREDSGNTIYF. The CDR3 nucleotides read TGTGCCAGCAGTTACCGGGAAGACTCTGGAAACACCATATATTTT.

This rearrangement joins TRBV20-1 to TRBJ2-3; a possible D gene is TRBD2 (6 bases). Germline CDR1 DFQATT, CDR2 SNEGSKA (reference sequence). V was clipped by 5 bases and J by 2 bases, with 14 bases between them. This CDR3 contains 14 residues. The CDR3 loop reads CSAGWRGFTDTQYF. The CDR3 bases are TGCAGTGCTGGATGGCGGGGCTTCACAGATACGCAGTATTTT.

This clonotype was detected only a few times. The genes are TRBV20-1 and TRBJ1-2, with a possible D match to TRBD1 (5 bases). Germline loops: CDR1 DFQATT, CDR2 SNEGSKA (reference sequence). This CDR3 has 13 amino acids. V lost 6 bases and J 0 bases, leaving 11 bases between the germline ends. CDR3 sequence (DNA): TGCAGTGCCCAGTCCAGGGCTAACTATGGCTACACCTTC. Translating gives CSAQSRANYGYTF.

The CDR3, as DNA: TGTGCCAGCAGCCAAGAACCTACTAGCGGGCAGGTAGCAGATACGCAGTATTTT. Translating gives CASSQEPTSGQVADTQYF. The rearrangement links TRBV4-2 to TRBJ2-3; 9 positions agree with TRBD2. Germline V gives CDR1 LGHNA, CDR2 YNFKEQ. This CDR3 is built from 18 residues. V shed 0 bases, J shed 4 bases, and the junction held 11 bases outside the gene matches.

The CDR3 DNA follows: TGCAGTGCTAGTCCCGGATACAATCAGCCCCAGCATTTT. Its protein product is CSASPGYNQPQHF. The chain joins TRBV20-1 to TRBJ1-5; D is unclear. Germline V gene data show CDR1 as DFQATT and CDR2 as SNEGSKA (reference sequence). This CDR3 has 13 residues. Trimming removed 3 bases from V and 3 bases from J, with 9 bases in between.

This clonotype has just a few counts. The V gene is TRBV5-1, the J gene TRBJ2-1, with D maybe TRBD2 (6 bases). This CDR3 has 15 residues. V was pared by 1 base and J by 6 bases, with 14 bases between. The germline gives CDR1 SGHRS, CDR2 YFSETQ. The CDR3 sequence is CASSLLDLASNEQFF. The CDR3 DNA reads TGCGCCAGCAGCTTGCTCGACCTAGCGAGCAATGAGCAGTTCTTC.

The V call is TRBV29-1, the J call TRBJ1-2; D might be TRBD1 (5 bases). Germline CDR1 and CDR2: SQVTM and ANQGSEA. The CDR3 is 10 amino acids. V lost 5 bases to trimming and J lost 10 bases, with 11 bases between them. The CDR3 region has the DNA TGCAGCGTTCATCAGGGTGACTACACCTTC. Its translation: CSVHQGDYTF.

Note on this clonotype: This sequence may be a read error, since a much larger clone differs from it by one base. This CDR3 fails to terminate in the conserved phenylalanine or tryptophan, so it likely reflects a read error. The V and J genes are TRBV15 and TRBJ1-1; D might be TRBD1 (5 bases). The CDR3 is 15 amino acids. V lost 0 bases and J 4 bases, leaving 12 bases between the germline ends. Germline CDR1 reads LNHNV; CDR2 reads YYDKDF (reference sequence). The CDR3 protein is CATSREGQGVTEAFS. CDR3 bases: TGTGCCACCAGCAGAGAAGGGCAGGGAGTCACTGAAGCTTTCTCT.

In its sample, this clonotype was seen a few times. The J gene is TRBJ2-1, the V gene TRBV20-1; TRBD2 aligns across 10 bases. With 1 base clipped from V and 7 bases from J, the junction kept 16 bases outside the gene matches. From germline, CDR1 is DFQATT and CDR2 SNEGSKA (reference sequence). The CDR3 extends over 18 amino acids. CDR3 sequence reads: CSARGFTGVAGGRNEQFF. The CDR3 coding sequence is TGCAGTGCTAGAGGGTTCACTGGGGTAGCGGGAGGTCGAAATGAGCAGTTCTTC.

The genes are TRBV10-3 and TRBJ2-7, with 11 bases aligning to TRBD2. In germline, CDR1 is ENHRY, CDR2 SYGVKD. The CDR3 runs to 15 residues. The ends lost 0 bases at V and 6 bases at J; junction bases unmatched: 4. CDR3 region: CAISESPTSGIEQYF. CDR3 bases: TGTGCCATCAGTGAGTCCCCGACTAGCGGGATCGAGCAGTACTTC.

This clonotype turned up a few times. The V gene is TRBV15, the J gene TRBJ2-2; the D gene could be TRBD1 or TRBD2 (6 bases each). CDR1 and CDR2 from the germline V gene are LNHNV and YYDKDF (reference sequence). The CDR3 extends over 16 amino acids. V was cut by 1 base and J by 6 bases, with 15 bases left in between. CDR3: CATSRGGAGYAGELFF. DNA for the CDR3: TGTGCCACCAGCAGAGGGGGGGCAGGGTATGCCGGGGAGCTGTTTTTT.

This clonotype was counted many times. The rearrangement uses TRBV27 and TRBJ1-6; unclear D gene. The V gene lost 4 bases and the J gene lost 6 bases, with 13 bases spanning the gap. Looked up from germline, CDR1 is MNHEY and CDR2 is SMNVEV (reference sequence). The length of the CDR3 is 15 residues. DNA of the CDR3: TGTGCCAGCAGTTCTAATAAGGTCCCTAATTCACCCCTCCACTTT. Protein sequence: CASSSNKVPNSPLHF.

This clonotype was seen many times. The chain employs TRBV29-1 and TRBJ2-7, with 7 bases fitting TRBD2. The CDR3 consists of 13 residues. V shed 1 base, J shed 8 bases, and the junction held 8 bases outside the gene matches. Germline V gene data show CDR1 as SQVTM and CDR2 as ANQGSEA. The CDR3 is CSVEVMGGNQQYF. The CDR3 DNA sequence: TGCAGCGTTGAAGTTATGGGGGGGAACCAGCAGTACTTC.

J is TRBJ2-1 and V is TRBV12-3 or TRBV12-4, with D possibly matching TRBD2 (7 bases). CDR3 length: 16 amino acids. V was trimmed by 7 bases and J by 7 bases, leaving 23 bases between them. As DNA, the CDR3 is TGTGCCAGCACCTACCGGAGTGGTGGGAGGGGGAATGAGCAGTTCTTC. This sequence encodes CASTYRSGGRGNEQFF.